Listed below are T cell receptor beta chains from one sample, sequenced in a study of T-cell reconstitution after alpha-beta-depleted transplantation in children. TCRdb processed the PCR reads anew with MiXCR; each CDR3 protein has one entry. This sample carries 200,000 to 250,000 distinct CDR3 sequences, approximately 11% of them seen once, and the ten largest clones take 28%. Material: PBMCs, obtained before TCRalphabeta/CD19-depleted stem cell transplant. The source is a child less than two years old with acute myeloid leukemia, due to receive a stem cell transplant. The CDR3 runs from the conserved cysteine through the conserved F or W. A D gene is named only where the DNA matches it firmly. Only some rows state a clone size, as once, few, many or a class for expanded clones.

v_call,cdr3_length,d_call,j_call,clone_size,cdr3_aa,cdr3_nt
TRBV5-5,14,.,TRBJ1-5,few,CASSPDRPNQPQHF,TGTGCCAGCAGTCCGGACAGACCAAATCAGCCCCAGCATTTT
TRBV5-1,13,TRBD1,TRBJ2-3,many,CASSWTGGDTQYF,TGCGCCAGCAGCTGGACAGGGGGCGATACGCAGTATTTT
TRBV27,14,.,TRBJ2-7,many,CASSDDRGSYEQYF,TGTGCCAGCAGTGACGATAGGGGCTCCTACGAGCAGTACTTC
TRBV20-1,16,TRBD2,TRBJ2-7,.,CSAREEGGGASYEQYF,TGCAGTGCTAGAGAGGAGGGCGGGGGGGCATCCTACGAGCAGTACTTC
TRBV7-8,15,TRBD2,TRBJ2-7,.,CASSFRGGEVYEQYF,TGTGCCAGCAGCTTTCGGGGGGGGGAAGTCTACGAGCAGTACTTC
TRBV5-1,14,.,TRBJ1-2,.,CASSLGEGVVGYPF,TGCGCCAGCAGCTTGGGTGAAGGCGTGGTGGGCTACCCCTTC
TRBV4-2,15,TRBD2,TRBJ2-7,many,CASSQYGLAGYEQYF,TGTGCCAGCAGCCAATATGGACTAGCGGGATACGAGCAGTACTTC
TRBV12-3/TRBV12-4,13,.,TRBJ2-7,many,CASSFQGKSEQYF,TGTGCCAGCAGTTTTCAGGGGAAGAGCGAGCAGTACTTC
TRBV4-1,18,TRBD2,TRBJ2-6,many,CASSQPGGSVGGANVLTF,TGCGCCAGCAGCCAACCGGGGGGTAGCGTCGGTGGGGCCAACGTCCTGACTTTC
TRBV5-1,16,.,TRBJ2-7,many,CASSLGPGVIGYEQYF,TGCGCCAGCAGCTTGGGGCCAGGGGTCATCGGCTACGAGCAGTACTTC